A selection of T cell receptor beta chains follows, all from one sample in a study of blood T cell repertoires in COVID-19. This table comes from immunoSEQ multiplex PCR, and its TCRdb copy is limited to in-frame clones, with some not included. Of around 320,000 clones listed, roughly 91% are singletons. The sequenced sample consisted of PBMCs or T cells enriched from blood (not recorded which). The source of these receptors is a woman in her forties or fifties who had been exposed to COVID-19. CDR3s include the opening cysteine and the closing phenylalanine or tryptophan. The order of the fields is D gene, CDR3 length, V gene, clone size, J gene, CDR3 protein, CDR3 DNA. D genes are given only for firm matches. Clone size is not always given. Where it is, it says once, few, many or a class for expanded clones.

.	14	TRBV6-5	.	TRBJ2-7	CASSPQGISYEQYF	TGTGCCAGCTCCCCCCAGGGAATAAGTTACGAGCAGTACTTC
.	16	TRBV15	.	TRBJ1-5	CATSRAGENWHQPQHF	TGTGCCACCAGCAGAGCAGGGGAGAATTGGCATCAGCCCCAGCATTTT
TRBD1	14	TRBV13	.	TRBJ2-2	CASNGQGATGELFF	TGTGCCAGCAACGGTCAGGGGGCTACCGGGGAGCTGTTTTTT
.	15	TRBV5-4	.	TRBJ1-2	CASSLEVGANYGYTF	TGTGCCAGCAGCTTGGAAGTAGGAGCGAACTATGGCTACACCTTC
TRBD2	15	TRBV7-6	.	TRBJ2-3	CASSLDAGVGDTQYF	TGTGCCAGCAGCTTAGATGCGGGGGTGGGTGATACGCAGTATTTT
.	13	TRBV5-1	once	TRBJ2-5	CASSLGAGETQYF	TGCGCCAGCAGCTTGGGGGCTGGGGAGACCCAGTACTTC
.	14	TRBV2	.	TRBJ2-6	CASSASSGANVLTF	TGTGCCAGCAGTGCCAGCTCTGGGGCCAACGTCCTGACTTTC
TRBD2	16	TRBV5-4	once	TRBJ2-3	CASSRASGGGTDTQYF	TGTGCCAGCAGCAGGGCTAGCGGGGGAGGAACAGATACGCAGTATTTT
.	15	TRBV28	.	TRBJ2-1	CASRMGGPVYNEQFF	TGTGCCAGCAGGATGGGGGGTCCGGTTTACAATGAGCAGTTCTTC
TRBD2	11	TRBV6-5	once	TRBJ2-5	CASGTTPTQYF	TGTGCCAGCGGGACTACCCCAACCCAGTACTTC
TRBD1	16	TRBV4-3	.	TRBJ1-5	CASSPSGQVGGQPQHF	TGCGCCAGCAGCCCTTCGGGACAGGTCGGCGGTCAGCCCCAGCATTTT
TRBD2	15	TRBV3-1/TRBV3-2	.	TRBJ2-3	CASSLSSGSTDTQYF	TGTGCCAGCAGCCTCTCTAGCGGTAGCACAGATACGCAGTATTTT
TRBD1	16	TRBV5-4	.	TRBJ1-1	CASTRGGVGMNTEAFF	TGTGCCAGCACGAGAGGGGGCGTAGGTATGAACACTGAAGCTTTCTTT
.	12	TRBV3-1/TRBV3-2	.	TRBJ1-1	CASSPPGTEAFF	TGTGCCAGCAGCCCCCCCGGGACAGAAGCTTTCTTT
.	12	TRBV5-6	.	TRBJ2-1	CASSPQGNEQFF	TGTGCCAGCAGCCCCCAGGGCAATGAGCAGTTCTTC
.	19	TRBV5-1	.	TRBJ2-1	CASSLASKIQVGGSNEQFF	TGCGCCAGCAGCTTGGCCAGCAAGATTCAGGTCGGGGGTTCCAATGAGCAGTTCTTC
TRBD2	15	TRBV11-2	.	TRBJ2-1	CASSTAYGGVNEQFF	TGTGCCAGCAGCACCGCCTATGGGGGGGTCAATGAGCAGTTCTTC
.	13	TRBV29-1	.	TRBJ2-7	CSVEAREPYEQYF	TGCAGCGTTGAAGCCAGGGAACCCTACGAGCAGTACTTC
.	17	TRBV12-5	.	TRBJ2-5	CASGLLTGSPPLETQYF	TGTGCTAGTGGTTTGTTGACAGGATCACCCCCACTGGAGACCCAGTACTTC
TRBD1	17	TRBV27	.	TRBJ1-5	CASSPRDRGESNQPQHF	TGTGCCAGCAGTCCCCGGGACAGGGGAGAGAGCAATCAGCCCCAGCATTTT
.	15	TRBV5-1	.	TRBJ2-6	CASRGVSSGANVLTF	TGCGCCAGCAGGGGCGTTAGCTCTGGGGCCAACGTCCTGACTTTC
.	16	TRBV5-4	.	TRBJ1-1	CASRPIPDGGGTEAFF	TGTGCCAGCAGACCAATACCCGATGGGGGAGGCACTGAAGCTTTCTTT
TRBD1	20	TRBV27	few	TRBJ1-1	CASSGVVLQGPVPRNTEAFF	TGTGCCAGCAGTGGGGTTGTTCTACAGGGGCCCGTTCCGCGGAACACTGAAGCTTTCTTT
.	17	TRBV27	.	TRBJ1-1	CASSLSGGANMNTEAFF	TGTGCCAGCAGTTTGTCAGGAGGGGCCAACATGAACACTGAAGCTTTCTTT
.	14	TRBV3-1/TRBV3-2	.	TRBJ1-2	CASSPDGVKYGYTF	TGTGCCAGCAGCCCGGACGGGGTGAAGTATGGCTACACCTTC
.	18	TRBV3-1/TRBV3-2	.	TRBJ2-2	CASSQVPGRTLNTGELFF	TGTGCCAGCAGCCAAGTTCCAGGTCGTACGCTAAATACCGGGGAGCTGTTTTTT
TRBD2	16	TRBV3-1/TRBV3-2	.	TRBJ2-7	CASSQVPGGGPYEQYF	TGTGCCAGCAGCCAAGTTCCTGGCGGGGGGCCCTACGAGCAGTACTTC
.	16	TRBV4-2	.	TRBJ2-7	CASSQAHVQGIYEQYF	TGTGCCAGCAGCCAAGCCCACGTCCAGGGGATCTACGAGCAGTACTTC
TRBD2	15	TRBV7-9	.	TRBJ2-1	CASSPSGGVYNEQFF	TGTGCCAGCAGCCCTAGCGGGGGGGTCTACAATGAGCAGTTCTTC
.	14	TRBV3-1/TRBV3-2	.	TRBJ1-4	CASSRRETGEKLFF	TGTGCCAGCAGCCGCAGGGAAACGGGTGAAAAACTGTTTTTT
TRBD2	17	TRBV5-4	.	TRBJ2-3	CASSFLTSGGSTDTQYF	TGTGCCAGCAGCTTCCTGACTAGCGGGGGTAGCACAGATACGCAGTATTTT
.	13	TRBV5-1	.	TRBJ2-5	CASSSSGGETQYF	TGCGCCAGCAGCTCATCAGGTGGGGAGACCCAGTACTTC
.	11	TRBV12-3/TRBV12-4	.	TRBJ1-2	CASSLAKGYTF	TGTGCCAGCAGTTTAGCTAAAGGCTACACCTTC
.	14	TRBV6-5	.	TRBJ2-1	CASGLDKGYNEQFF	TGTGCCAGCGGTTTGGACAAGGGATACAATGAGCAGTTCTTC
.	13	TRBV5-1	.	TRBJ2-2	CASSRGGPGELFF	TGCGCCAGCAGCAGGGGCGGCCCGGGGGAGCTGTTTTTT
TRBD1	15	TRBV5-1	once	TRBJ1-6	CASRLAGTADSPLHF	TGCGCCAGCAGGTTGGCAGGGACAGCGGATTCACCCCTCCACTTT
.	11	TRBV30	.	TRBJ1-1	CAWSMLGEAFF	TGTGCCTGGAGCATGCTAGGAGAAGCTTTCTTT
.	15	TRBV9	.	TRBJ1-3	CASSEGGNSGNTIYF	TGTGCCAGCAGCGAGGGGGGGAACTCTGGAAACACCATATATTTT
TRBD1	14	TRBV28	.	TRBJ1-2	CASRSGQRNYGYTF	TGTGCCAGCAGATCGGGACAGCGTAACTATGGCTACACCTTC
TRBD1	16	TRBV7-2	.	TRBJ2-2	CASSPTGGLSVGELFF	TGTGCCAGCTCCCCGACAGGGGGCTTGAGCGTCGGGGAGCTGTTTTTT
TRBD2	14	TRBV28	.	TRBJ2-1	CASSLSGGADEQFF	TGTGCCAGCAGTTTAAGCGGGGGGGCCGATGAGCAGTTCTTC
TRBD2	14	TRBV11-2	.	TRBJ2-7	CASSLRTSGAEQYF	TGTGCCAGCAGCCTCAGGACTAGCGGGGCGGAGCAGTACTTC
TRBD2	12	TRBV29-1	.	TRBJ2-1	CSVEDRGVGQFF	TGCAGCGTTGAAGATCGGGGGGTGGGGCAGTTCTTC
.	15	TRBV11-2	.	TRBJ2-7	CASSLETGERYEQYF	TGTGCCAGCAGCTTAGAAACAGGAGAGCGCTACGAGCAGTACTTC
TRBD1	14	TRBV19	.	TRBJ1-5	CAVRGTGGGQPQHF	TGTGCCGTCCGGGGGACAGGGGGCGGCCAGCCCCAGCATTTT
TRBD1	15	TRBV7-9	.	TRBJ1-2	CASSPRTGTNYGYTF	TGTGCCAGCAGCCCGAGGACAGGGACTAATTATGGCTACACCTTC
TRBD1	12	TRBV6-5	few	TRBJ1-2	CASREDRDGYTF	TGTGCCAGCAGAGAGGACAGGGATGGCTACACCTTC
.	15	TRBV5-1	.	TRBJ2-5	CASSYLAPGGETQYF	TGCGCCAGCAGCTATCTGGCCCCCGGGGGAGAGACCCAGTACTTC